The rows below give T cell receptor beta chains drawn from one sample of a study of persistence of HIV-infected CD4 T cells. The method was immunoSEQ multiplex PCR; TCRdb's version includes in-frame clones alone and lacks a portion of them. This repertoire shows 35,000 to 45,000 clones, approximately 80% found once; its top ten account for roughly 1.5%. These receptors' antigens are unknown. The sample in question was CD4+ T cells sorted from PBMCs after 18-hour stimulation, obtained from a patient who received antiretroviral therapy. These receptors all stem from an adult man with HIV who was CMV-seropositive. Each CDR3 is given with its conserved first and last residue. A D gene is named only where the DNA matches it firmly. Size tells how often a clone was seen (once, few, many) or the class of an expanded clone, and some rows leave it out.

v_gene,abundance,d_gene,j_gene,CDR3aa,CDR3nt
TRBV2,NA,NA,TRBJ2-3,CASRKGVLHTDTQYF,TGTGCCAGCAGAAAGGGGGTCCTTCACACAGATACGCAGTATTTT
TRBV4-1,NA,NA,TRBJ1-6,CASSGAGTERYSPLHF,TGCGCCAGCAGCGGCGCCGGGACCGAACGTTATTCACCCCTCCACTTT
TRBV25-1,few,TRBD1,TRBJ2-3,CASSVGDRGGDTQYF,TGTGCCAGCAGTGTAGGAGACAGGGGAGGAGATACGCAGTATTTT
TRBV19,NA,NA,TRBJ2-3,CASRPPDVYSTDTQYF,TGTGCCAGTAGGCCCCCGGACGTATATTCCACAGATACGCAGTATTTT
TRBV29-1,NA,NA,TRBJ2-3,CSVRGRRPTDTQYF,TGCAGCGTCCGCGGACGGCGACCCACAGATACGCAGTATTTT
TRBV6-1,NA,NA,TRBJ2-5,CASRPPGRQLSQYF,TGTGCCAGCAGACCCCCTGGGAGACAACTGTCCCAGTACTTC
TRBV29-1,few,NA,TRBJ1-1,CSVGYTEAFF,TGCAGCGTTGGGTACACTGAAGCTTTCTTT
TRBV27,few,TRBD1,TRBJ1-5,CASRPGGSDNQPQHF,TGTGCCAGCAGGCCAGGGGGCTCCGACAATCAGCCCCAGCATTTT
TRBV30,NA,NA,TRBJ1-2,CAWRGRSGGYTF,TGTGCCTGGAGGGGGAGGTCGGGCGGCTACACCTTC
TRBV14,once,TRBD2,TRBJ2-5,CASSQRGLPAETQYF,TGTGCCAGCAGCCAGCGGGGACTACCAGCGGAGACCCAGTACTTC
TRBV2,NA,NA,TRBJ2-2,CASSVRRNTGELFF,TGTGCCAGCAGTGTACGTCGGAACACCGGGGAGCTGTTTTTT
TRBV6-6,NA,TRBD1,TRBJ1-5,CASSPGDSLYSNQPQHF,TGTGCCAGCAGTCCCGGGGACAGCCTCTATAGCAATCAGCCCCAGCATTTT
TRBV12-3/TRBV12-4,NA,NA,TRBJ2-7,CASSLKVYEQYF,TGTGCCAGCAGCCTAAAGGTGTACGAGCAGTACTTC
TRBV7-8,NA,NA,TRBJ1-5,CASSLKQGRQPQHF,TGTGCCAGCAGCTTAAAACAGGGTAGGCAGCCCCAGCATTTT
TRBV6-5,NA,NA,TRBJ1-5,CASSYSGRSNQPQHF,TGTGCCAGCAGTTACTCTGGAAGGAGCAATCAGCCCCAGCATTTT
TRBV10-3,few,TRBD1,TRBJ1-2,CAISEGTGGNYGYTF,TGTGCCATCAGTGAGGGGACAGGGGGCAACTATGGCTACACCTTC
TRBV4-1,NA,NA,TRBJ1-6,CASSQGAENSPLHF,TGCGCCAGCAGCCAAGGGGCTGAGAATTCACCCCTCCACTTT
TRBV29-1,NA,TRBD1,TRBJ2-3,CSSVPGASGGTQYF,TGCAGCAGCGTTCCAGGGGCTTCAGGGGGTACGCAGTATTTT
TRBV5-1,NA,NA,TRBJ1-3,CASSGGTGTSGNTIYF,TGCGCCAGCAGCGGGGGAACAGGAACCTCTGGAAACACCATATATTTT
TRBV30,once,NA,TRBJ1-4,CAWSVPRLNEKLFF,TGTGCCTGGAGTGTGCCAAGGCTTAATGAAAAACTGTTTTTT
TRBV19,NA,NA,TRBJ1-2,CASYNDNYGYTF,TGTGCCAGCTACAACGATAACTATGGCTACACCTTC
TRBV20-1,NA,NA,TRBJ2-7,CSASKDGSYEQYF,TGCAGTGCTAGTAAGGACGGATCCTACGAGCAGTACTTC
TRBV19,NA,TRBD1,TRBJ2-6,CASSSWTGTGANVLTF,TGTGCCAGTAGTTCCTGGACAGGGACTGGGGCCAACGTCCTGACTTTC
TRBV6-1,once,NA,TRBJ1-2,CASSEGASRNYGYTF,TGTGCCAGCAGTGAAGGAGCCTCCAGGAACTATGGCTACACCTTC
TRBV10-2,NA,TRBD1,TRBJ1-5,CASSVTGDSNQPQHF,TGCGCCAGCAGTGTTACAGGGGATAGCAATCAGCCCCAGCATTTT
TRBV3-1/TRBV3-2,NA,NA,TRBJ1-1,CASSQEQPLRAGAFF,TGTGCCAGCAGCCAAGAACAGCCGTTGAGGGCTGGAGCTTTCTTT
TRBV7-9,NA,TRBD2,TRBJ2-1,CASSSQLAGGKNEQFF,TGTGCCAGCAGCTCACAACTAGCGGGGGGGAAAAATGAGCAGTTCTTC
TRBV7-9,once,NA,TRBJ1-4,CASSLQGTTNEKLFF,TGTGCCAGCAGTCTTCAGGGGACAACTAATGAAAAACTGTTTTTT
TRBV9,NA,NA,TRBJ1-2,CASSPLGVTNYGYTF,TGTGCCAGCAGCCCTCTAGGCGTCACTAACTATGGCTACACCTTC
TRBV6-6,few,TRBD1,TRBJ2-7,CASRKEGQGKYEQYF,TGTGCCAGCAGAAAAGAGGGACAGGGCAAATACGAGCAGTACTTC
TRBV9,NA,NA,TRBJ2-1,CASSVEGGTYNEQFF,TGTGCCAGCAGCGTAGAGGGGGGTACCTACAATGAGCAGTTCTTC
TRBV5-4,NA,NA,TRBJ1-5,CASSLDRASNQPQHF,TGTGCCAGCAGCTTGGACAGGGCAAGCAATCAGCCCCAGCATTTT
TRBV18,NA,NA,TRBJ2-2,CASSPRSKSGGTGELFF,TGTGCCAGCTCACCACGGTCTAAGTCAGGAGGAACCGGGGAGCTGTTTTTT
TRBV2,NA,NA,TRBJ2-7,CASSRDGGGSYEQYF,TGTGCCAGCTCGAGGGATGGGGGAGGCTCCTACGAGCAGTACTTC
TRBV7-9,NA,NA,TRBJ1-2,CASSLTDYGYTF,TGTGCCAGCAGCTTAACGGATTATGGCTACACCTTC
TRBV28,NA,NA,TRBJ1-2,CASRGSQPIYGYTF,TGTGCCAGCAGAGGGTCACAGCCGATCTATGGCTACACCTTC
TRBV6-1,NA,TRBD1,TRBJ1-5,CASSADRDGYSNQPQHF,TGTGCCAGCAGTGCTGACAGGGACGGGTATAGCAATCAGCCCCAGCATTTT
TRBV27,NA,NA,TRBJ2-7,CASRGGDRNAEQYF,TGTGCCAGCAGGGGGGGGGACAGGAACGCCGAGCAGTACTTC
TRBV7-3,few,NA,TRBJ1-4,CASSLNPWEKLFF,TGTGCCAGCAGCTTAAATCCTTGGGAAAAACTGTTTTTT
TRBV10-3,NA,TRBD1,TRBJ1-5,CAINSDRGFQPQHF,TGTGCCATCAACTCGGACAGGGGGTTTCAGCCCCAGCATTTT
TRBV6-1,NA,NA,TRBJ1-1,CASSHPGVNTEAFF,TGTGCCAGCAGTCACCCGGGTGTGAACACTGAAGCTTTCTTT